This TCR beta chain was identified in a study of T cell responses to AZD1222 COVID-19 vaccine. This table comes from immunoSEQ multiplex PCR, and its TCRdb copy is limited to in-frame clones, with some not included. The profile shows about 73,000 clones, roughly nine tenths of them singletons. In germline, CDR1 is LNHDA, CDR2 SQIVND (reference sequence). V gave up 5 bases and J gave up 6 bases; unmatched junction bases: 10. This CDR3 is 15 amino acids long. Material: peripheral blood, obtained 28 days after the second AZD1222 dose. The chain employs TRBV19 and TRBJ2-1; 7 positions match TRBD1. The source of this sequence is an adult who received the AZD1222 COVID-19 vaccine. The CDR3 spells CASSLLGDSINEQFF. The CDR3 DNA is TGTGCCAGTAGTCTCCTAGGGGACAGCATCAATGAGCAGTTCTTC.